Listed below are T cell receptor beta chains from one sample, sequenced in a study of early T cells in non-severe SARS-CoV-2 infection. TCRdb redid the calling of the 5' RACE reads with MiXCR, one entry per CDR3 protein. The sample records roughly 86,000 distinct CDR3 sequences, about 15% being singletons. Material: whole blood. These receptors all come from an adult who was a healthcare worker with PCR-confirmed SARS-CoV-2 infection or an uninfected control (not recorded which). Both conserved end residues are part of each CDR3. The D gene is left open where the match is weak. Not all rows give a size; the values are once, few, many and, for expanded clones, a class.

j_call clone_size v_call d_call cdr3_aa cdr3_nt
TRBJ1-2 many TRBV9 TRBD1 CASSAGTGDSAVGYTF TGTGCCAGCAGCGCGGGGACAGGGGACTCTGCTGTAGGCTACACCTTC
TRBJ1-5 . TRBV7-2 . CASSLVGPYSNQPQHF TGTGCCAGCAGCTTAGTTGGCCCATATAGCAATCAGCCCCAGCATTTT
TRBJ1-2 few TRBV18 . CASSPTDSYGYTF TGTGCCAGCTCACCTACCGACAGCTATGGCTACACCTTC
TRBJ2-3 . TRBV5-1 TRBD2 CASSRKTSGGTPDTQYF TGCGCCAGCAGCCGAAAGACTAGCGGGGGGACTCCAGATACGCAGTATTTT
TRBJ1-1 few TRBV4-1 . CASSGGRWAGEAFF TGCGCCAGCAGCGGCGGTAGGTGGGCAGGTGAAGCTTTCTTT
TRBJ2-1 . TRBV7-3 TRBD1 CASRGTGTGDNEQFF TGTGCCAGCAGAGGGACCGGGACAGGGGACAATGAGCAGTTCTTC
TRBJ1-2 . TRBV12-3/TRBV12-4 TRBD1 CASSGQGTLYGYTF TGTGCCAGCAGTGGACAGGGCACCCTCTATGGCTACACCTTC
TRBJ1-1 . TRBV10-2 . CASGDNTEAFF TGCGCCAGCGGGGATAACACTGAAGCTTTCTTT
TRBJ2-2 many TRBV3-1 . CASSHRDSRLFF TGTGCCAGCAGTCACCGGGACTCTCGACTGTTTTTT
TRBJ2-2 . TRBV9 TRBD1 CASTRRDRGYTGELFF TGTGCCAGCACCAGACGGGACAGGGGTTACACCGGGGAGCTGTTTTTT
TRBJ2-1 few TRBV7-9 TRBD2 CASSLAPWRGPGTSSYNEQFF TGTGCCAGCAGCTTAGCCCCCTGGAGGGGACCGGGGACTAGCTCTTACAATGAGCAGTTCTTC
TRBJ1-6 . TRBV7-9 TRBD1 CASSSGQGGSPLHF TGTGCCAGCAGCTCAGGACAGGGGGGTTCACCCCTCCACTTT
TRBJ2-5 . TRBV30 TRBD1 CAWSTRQGLQETQYF TGTGCCTGGAGCACAAGACAGGGCCTACAAGAGACCCAGTACTTC
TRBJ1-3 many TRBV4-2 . CASSPSLSGNTIYF TGTGCCAGCAGCCCGTCATTATCTGGAAACACCATATATTTT
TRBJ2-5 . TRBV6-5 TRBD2 CASSYWGGQETQYF TGTGCCAGCAGTTACTGGGGAGGGCAAGAGACCCAGTACTTC
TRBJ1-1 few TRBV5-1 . CASSLALVSVGRANTEAFF TGCGCCAGCAGCTTGGCATTAGTTTCGGTAGGCAGGGCAAATACTGAAGCTTTCTTT
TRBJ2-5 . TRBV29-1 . CSAFPGVLGTQYF TGCAGCGCCTTCCCAGGGGTCCTCGGGACCCAGTACTTC
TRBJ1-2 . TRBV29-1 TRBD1 CSVETYSDSWTGYGYTF TGCAGCGTTGAAACTTACAGCGATTCATGGACAGGTTATGGCTACACCTTC
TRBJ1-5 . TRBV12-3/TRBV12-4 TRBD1 CASRITGESQPQHF TGTGCCAGCAGAATTACAGGGGAGAGTCAGCCCCAGCATTTT
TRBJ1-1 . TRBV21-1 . CASSKARTENTEAFF TGTGCCAGCAGCAAAGCTAGGACAGAGAACACTGAAGCTTTCTTT
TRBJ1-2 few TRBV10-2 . CASSDTGTAFYYGYTF TGCGCCAGCAGTGACACAGGGACGGCCTTCTACTATGGCTACACCTTC
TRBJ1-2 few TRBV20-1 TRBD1 CSARESGTGARGDYGYTF TGCAGTGCTAGAGAATCTGGGACAGGGGCGCGGGGTGACTATGGCTACACCTTC
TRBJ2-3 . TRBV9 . CASSLRLKPDTQYF TGTGCCAGCAGCTTAAGACTGAAGCCAGATACGCAGTATTTT
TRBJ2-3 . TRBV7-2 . CASSFMDTQYF TGTGCCAGCAGCTTTATGGATACGCAGTATTTT
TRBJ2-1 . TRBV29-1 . CSVGRDTYNEQFF TGCAGCGTTGGCCGGGACACATACAATGAGCAGTTCTTC
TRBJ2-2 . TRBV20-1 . CSARIPGRGTGELFF TGCAGTGCTAGGATTCCGGGACGAGGAACCGGGGAGCTGTTTTTT
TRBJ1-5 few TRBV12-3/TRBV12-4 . CASSIRGARPQHF TGTGCCAGCAGCATCCGGGGGGCTCGGCCCCAGCATTTT
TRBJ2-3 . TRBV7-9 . CASSSDTQYF TGTGCCAGCAGCTCCGATACGCAGTATTTT
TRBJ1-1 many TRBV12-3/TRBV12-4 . CASSYQGIVWTEAFF TGTGCCAGCAGCTATCAGGGTATAGTTTGGACTGAAGCTTTCTTT
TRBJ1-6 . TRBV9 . CASSLLDSPNSPLHF TGTGCCAGCAGCCTCCTGGACAGCCCTAATTCACCCCTCCACTTT
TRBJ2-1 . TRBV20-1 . CSASNGGVADNEQFF TGCAGTGCTTCTAATGGGGGAGTAGCGGACAATGAGCAGTTCTTC
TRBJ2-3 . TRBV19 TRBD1 CASSIEGQGVRTDTQYF TGTGCCAGTAGTATAGAGGGACAGGGTGTACGCACAGATACGCAGTATTTT
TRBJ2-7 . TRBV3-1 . CASSQEPRGQYF TGTGCCAGCAGCCAGGAGCCTCGGGGGCAGTACTTC
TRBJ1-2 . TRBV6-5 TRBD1 CASSYSRAGGDYGYTF TGTGCCAGCAGTTACTCGAGGGCAGGGGGCGACTATGGCTACACCTTC
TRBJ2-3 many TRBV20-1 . CSARDPDYTDTQYF TGCAGTGCTAGAGATCCGGATTACACAGATACGCAGTATTTT
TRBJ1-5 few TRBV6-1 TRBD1 CASSEFSGGDQPQHF TGTGCCAGCAGTGAGTTTTCAGGGGGAGATCAGCCCCAGCATTTT
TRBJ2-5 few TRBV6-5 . CASSSALPGQETQYF TGTGCCAGCAGTTCCGCTCTCCCGGGCCAAGAGACCCAGTACTTC
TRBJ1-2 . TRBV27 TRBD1 CASRSLDGQGDLQGYTF TGTGCCAGCAGGAGCCTAGACGGACAGGGGGATCTACAGGGCTACACCTTC
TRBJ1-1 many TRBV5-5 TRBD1 CASSSGTGETEAFF TGTGCCAGCAGCTCCGGGACAGGGGAGACTGAAGCTTTCTTT
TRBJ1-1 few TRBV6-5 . CASSYGQGFGEAFF TGTGCCAGCAGTTACGGCCAGGGATTTGGTGAAGCTTTCTTT
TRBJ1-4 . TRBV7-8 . CASSLSGWPVNEKLFF TGTGCCAGCAGCTTAAGTGGCTGGCCGGTTAATGAAAAACTGTTTTTT
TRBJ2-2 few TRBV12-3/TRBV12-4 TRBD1 CASSPIQGAGIGELFF TGTGCCAGCAGTCCCATACAGGGGGCTGGGATCGGGGAGCTGTTTTTT
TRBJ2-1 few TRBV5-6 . CASSFSGTSREQFF TGTGCCAGCAGCTTCTCCGGGACTTCGCGGGAGCAGTTCTTC
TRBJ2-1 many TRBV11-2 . CASSLAYNEQFF TGTGCCAGCAGCTTGGCCTACAATGAGCAGTTCTTC
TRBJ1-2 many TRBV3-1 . CASSPGTYGYTF TGTGCCAGCAGCCCCGGGACCTATGGCTACACCTTC
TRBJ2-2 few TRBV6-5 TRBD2 CASRASGGAGVAGELFF TGTGCCAGCAGGGCTAGCGGGGGGGCCGGCGTGGCCGGGGAGCTGTTTTTT
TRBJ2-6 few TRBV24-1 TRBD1 CAILNRDRGSSSGANVLTF TGTGCCATCCTAAACCGGGACAGGGGCTCCAGCTCTGGGGCCAACGTCCTGACTTTC
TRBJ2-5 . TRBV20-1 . CSATGGGREETQYF TGCAGTGCTACGGGGGGCGGTAGAGAAGAGACCCAGTACTTC
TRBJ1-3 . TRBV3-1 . CASSQGTAGNTIYF TGTGCCAGCAGCCAAGGGACAGCTGGAAACACCATATATTTT
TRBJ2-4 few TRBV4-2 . CASSQDQQLAKNIQYF TGTGCCAGCAGCCAAGATCAGCAGCTAGCCAAAAACATTCAGTACTTC
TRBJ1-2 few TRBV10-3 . CAISEDSQGTNTF TGTGCCATCAGTGAGGATTCGCAGGGGACGAACACCTTC
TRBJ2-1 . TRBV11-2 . CASSFITNEQFF TGTGCCAGCAGTTTTATTACGAATGAGCAGTTCTTC
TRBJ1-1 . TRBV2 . CASRGQKYTEAFF TGTGCCAGCCGGGGGCAGAAGTACACTGAAGCTTTCTTT